Below, 27 T cell receptor beta chains from the same sample are listed, as sequenced in a study of CD8 T cells in acute hepatitis C reinfection. Produced via immunoSEQ multiplex PCR; TCRdb's table is partial and in-frame only. The sample includes over 30,000 clones, 70% to 90% of them seen just once. Documented time point: naive CD8 control sorted from an acute-time-point sample. The sequencing input was naive CD8+ T cells from PBMCs. Receptors originate from a woman between 18 and 29 years old who spontaneously cleared hepatitis C infection.

This clone was counted once. The chain employs TRBV27 and TRBJ2-3; 13 bases line up with TRBD2. This CDR3 is built from 18 residues. Trimming at V came to 6 bases and at J to 2 bases, leaving 11 bases not matched to a gene. Germline CDR1 reads MNHEY; CDR2 reads SMNVEV (reference sequence). Written as DNA, the CDR3 is TGTGCCAGCAGCTTGGGACTAGCGGGGACCATAATCACAGATACGCAGTATTTT. The encoded protein is CASSLGLAGTIITDTQYF.

Here the CDR3 reads CASSVEGSPYNEQFF. CDR3 in DNA: TGTGCCAGCAGCGTAGAAGGGTCGCCCTACAATGAGCAGTTCTTC. J is TRBJ2-1 and V is TRBV9, with D uncertain. The germline V gene encodes CDR1 SGDLS and CDR2 YYNGEE. V lost 0 bases and J lost 2, with 9 bases in between. CDR3 length: 15 amino acids.

V is TRBV6-1 and J is TRBJ2-1, with 9 bases identical to TRBD1. Germline lookup yields CDR1 MNHNS and CDR2 SASEGT. CDR3 length: 19 residues. Unmatched junction bases numbered 13, after V lost 4 bases and J lost 0 bases. Written as DNA, the CDR3 is TGTGCCAGCAGTGGATGGACAGGGGCGCCCCCCCCCTCCTACAATGAGCAGTTCTTC. Translated: CASSGWTGAPPPSYNEQFF.

This sequence joins TRBV20-1 and TRBJ2-5; the D is unclear. This CDR3 has 10 amino acids. The germline gives CDR1 DFQATT, CDR2 SNEGSKA (reference sequence). Trimming removed 6 bases at V and 2 bases at J, with 4 bases between. CDR3 nucleotide sequence: TGCAGTGCCATACAAGAGACCCAGTACTTC. The encoded protein is CSAIQETQYF.

DNA for the CDR3: TGTGCCAGCAGCCCCCCGGGGAGCACAGATACGCAGTATTTT. This encodes CASSPPGSTDTQYF. The chain employs TRBV14 and TRBJ2-3, with a tentative D call TRBD2 (5 bases). CDR1 is SGHDN and CDR2 is FVKESK in the germline V gene. The CDR3 has 14 residues. V was shortened by 4 bases and J by 0 bases, with 8 bases between the two germline ends. The variable domain in full, with the rest retrieved from reference TRBV14 and TRBJ2-3, is EAGVTQFPSHSVIEKGQTVTLRCDPISGHDNLYWYRRVMGKEIKFLLHFVKESKQDESGMPNNRFLAERTGGTYSTLKVQPAELEDSGVYFCASSPPGSTDTQYFGPGTRLTVL.

This chain joins TRBV20-1 and TRBJ1-2; D may be TRBD1 (6 bases). The V gene lost 5 bases and the J gene lost 4 bases, with 8 bases spanning the gap. This CDR3 region has 11 residues. Germline lookup yields CDR1 DFQATT and CDR2 SNEGSKA (reference sequence). The CDR3 sequence is CSAAGVYGYTF. The DNA for the CDR3 is TGCAGTGCTGCAGGGGTCTATGGCTACACCTTC.

The gene calls are TRBV4-1 and TRBJ2-1, with D hard to call. Trimming pared 4 bases from V and 6 bases from J, leaving 10 bases between. Germline V lookup: CDR1 MGHRA, CDR2 YSYEKL. This CDR3 is built from 13 residues. Written as DNA, the CDR3 is TGCGCCAGCAGCCTCCGGACCTTCAATGAGCAGTTCTTC. This gives the protein CASSLRTFNEQFF.

The chain combines TRBV2 with TRBJ2-7; D not certain. Trimming removed 4 bases from V and 2 bases from J, with 12 bases in between. There are 14 residues in the CDR3. Germline loops: CDR1 SNHLY, CDR2 FYNNEI. CDR3 nucleotide sequence: TGTGCCAGCAGTGCCCCAAGTGGGACCTACGAGCAGTACTTC. Its translation: CASSAPSGTYEQYF.

This rearrangement joins TRBV5-6 to TRBJ2-7; 7 nucleotides line up with TRBD1. V was clipped by 3 bases and J by 3 bases; unmatched bases: 21. CDR3 length: 19 residues. Per germline, CDR1 SGHDT and CDR2 YYEEEE. The CDR3 is CASSSVTGEAIRSDYEQYF. CDR3 bases: TGTGCCAGCAGCTCTGTAACAGGGGAAGCCATTAGGTCGGACTACGAGCAGTACTTC.

V and J are TRBV5-4 and TRBJ2-1, with D hard to call. The CDR3 is 14 amino acids. V lost 2 bases and J 6 bases, leaving 12 bases between the germline ends. The germline V gene encodes CDR1 SGHNT and CDR2 YYREEE (reference sequence). The CDR3 DNA sequence: TGTGCCAGCAGCTTTAGAGTTTCGGGCAATGAGCAGTTCTTC. Translating it yields CASSFRVSGNEQFF.

The chain has TRBV10-2 and TRBJ2-1, with TRBD2 as a possible D gene (7 bases). Trimming cost V 8 bases and J 12 bases, with 14 bases left between them. There are 11 residues in the CDR3. Germline V gene lookup returns CDR1 WSHSY and CDR2 SAAADI. The CDR3 protein is CASLRGGGQFF. CDR3 nucleotide sequence: TGCGCCAGCTTAAGAGGGGGGGGGCAGTTCTTC.

The rearrangement joins TRBV5-8 to TRBJ2-2; D gene uncertain. V was pared by 4 bases and J by 5 bases, with 12 bases between. CDR3 size: 14 residues. The germline V gene encodes CDR1 SGHTS and CDR2 YDEGEE. The CDR3 reads CASSPDVGTGELFF. Here the CDR3 DNA reads TGTGCCAGCAGCCCAGACGTCGGTACCGGGGAGCTGTTTTTT.

The gene calls are TRBV5-5 and TRBJ1-5; D is possibly TRBD1 (5 bases). The V end lost 0 bases, the J end lost 4 bases, and 8 bases lay between the germline ends. Germline V gene lookup returns CDR1 SGHKS and CDR2 YYEKEE (reference sequence). CDR3 length: 14 residues. CDR3 in amino acids: CASSLAGGNQPQHF. CDR3 in DNA: TGTGCCAGCAGCTTGGCCGGGGGGAATCAGCCCCAGCATTTT.

This chain connects TRBV7-7 to TRBJ2-3, with 11 bases lining up with TRBD2. J was trimmed by 1 base and V by 5 bases; bases with no gene match: 5. This CDR3 spans 16 amino acids. Germline V gene lookup returns CDR1 SSHAT and CDR2 FNYEAQ (reference sequence). The CDR3 is CASSPTSGRGTDTQYF. The DNA for the CDR3 is TGTGCCAGCAGCCCAACTAGCGGGAGAGGCACAGATACGCAGTATTTT.

This chain uses TRBV11-3 with TRBJ2-7; TRBD2 matches 8 bases. Germline V gene sequence: CDR1 SGHNT, CDR2 YENEEA. Germline trimming cut 5 bases from V and 2 bases from J; bases unmatched to any gene: 14. This CDR3 comprises 17 residues. The CDR3 loop is CASSPGLGSSSPYEQYF. DNA of the CDR3: TGTGCCAGCAGCCCGGGACTAGGCAGTTCTTCCCCCTACGAGCAGTACTTC.

The gene calls are TRBV28 and TRBJ2-1, with 11 bases aligning to TRBD2. The CDR3 loop spans 14 amino acids. The trim removed 7 bases at V and 8 bases at J, leaving 7 bases unmatched. The germline V gene encodes CDR1 MDHEN and CDR2 SYDVKM. CDR3 residues: CASKLAGVGDEQFF. CDR3 bases: TGTGCCAGCAAACTAGCGGGGGTGGGCGATGAGCAGTTCTTC.

The chain has TRBV7-9 and TRBJ1-1; 9 nucleotides align to TRBD1. The CDR3 spans 13 residues. Trimming at V came to 4 bases and at J to 4 bases, leaving 1 base not matched to a gene. Germline CDR1 and CDR2: SEHNR and FQNEAQ (reference sequence). In DNA, the CDR3 is TGTGCCAGCAGCTGGGGACAGGGCACTGAAGCTTTCTTT. This sequence encodes CASSWGQGTEAFF.

The chain carries TRBV4-1 and TRBJ2-5; TRBD1 matches 10 bases. The CDR3 is made up of 16 amino acids. J gave up 5 bases and V 3 bases, and 9 bases lay outside the gene matches. The germline CDR1 and CDR2 sequences are MGHRA and YSYEKL. The CDR3 nucleotides read TGCGCCAGCAGCCAGTGGACAGGGGGGGCCCTTGAGACCCAGTACTTC. Its protein product is CASSQWTGGALETQYF.

This clone showed up just a few times. V and J are TRBV5-4 and TRBJ1-1, with a possible D match to TRBD1 (6 bases). V was pared by 0 bases and J by 1 base, with 10 bases between. The CDR3 has 15 amino acids. The germline V gene encodes CDR1 SGHNT and CDR2 YYREEE (reference sequence). This CDR3 reads CASSLVGGRNTEAFF. CDR3 sequence (DNA): TGTGCCAGCAGCTTGGTTGGGGGGCGGAACACTGAAGCTTTCTTT.

The CDR3 sequence: CASSLDRVTDTQYF. The CDR3 DNA reads TGCGCCAGCAGCTTGGATCGCGTGACAGATACGCAGTATTTT. The chain uses TRBV5-1 and TRBJ2-3; unclear D gene. CDR1 is SGHRS, CDR2 YFSETQ, per germline. This CDR3 has 14 residues. Trimming took off 0 bases at V and 3 bases at J, with 8 bases between the two ends.

The gene calls are TRBV7-6 and TRBJ2-3; the match to TRBD2 covers 13 bases. V gave up 4 bases and J gave up 2 bases; unmatched junction bases: 6. Looked up from germline, CDR1 is SGHVS and CDR2 is FNYEAQ. CDR3 length equals 17 residues. The CDR3 nucleotides read TGTGCCAGCAGCTACCCGACTAGCGGGAGGCCCACAGATACGCAGTATTTT. Protein: CASSYPTSGRPTDTQYF.

The chain couples TRBV5-5 to TRBJ1-2; 7 positions match TRBD1. Trimming took 4 bases from V and 5 from J; bases not matched to a gene: 5. The CDR3 has 13 residues. Germline CDR1 reads SGHKS; CDR2 reads YYEKEE (reference sequence). Here the CDR3 DNA reads TGTGCCAGCAGCCCGGACAGGAAATATGGCTACACCTTC. This gives the protein CASSPDRKYGYTF.

The chain combines TRBV5-1 with TRBJ2-1, with 11 bases fitting TRBD2. Trimming cost V 0 bases and J 9 bases; bases outside gene matches: 11. Germline values: CDR1 SGHRS, CDR2 YFSETQ. This CDR3 has 17 amino acids. CDR3 DNA: TGCGCCAGCAGCTTGGACAGACTAGCGGGACCCTCCCTTGAGCAGTTCTTC. It is translated as CASSLDRLAGPSLEQFF.

This chain joins TRBV10-3 and TRBJ2-5; 7 nucleotides match TRBD1. Trimming took 3 bases from V and 2 from J; bases not matched to a gene: 6. In germline, CDR1 is ENHRY, CDR2 SYGVKD. The CDR3 sequence is 15 residues long. The CDR3 region is CAISDTGAVQETQYF. The CDR3 DNA is TGTGCCATCAGTGATACAGGGGCGGTACAAGAGACCCAGTACTTC.

DNA of the CDR3: TGTGCCAGCAGCTTGGCGGGGGACAGGCCCTACGAGCAGTACTTC. Amino acids: CASSLAGDRPYEQYF. J is TRBJ2-7 and V is TRBV2; D possibly corresponds to TRBD1 (8 bases). This CDR3 is 15 amino acids long. Germline lookup yields CDR1 SNHLY and CDR2 FYNNEI. Trimming pared 6 bases from V and 2 bases from J, leaving 17 bases between.

The gene calls are TRBV7-9 and TRBJ2-5; D unclear. V dropped 0 bases and J dropped 4 bases, with 0 bases sitting between them. Germline values: CDR1 SEHNR, CDR2 FQNEAQ (reference sequence). The CDR3 loop spans 11 amino acids. Here the CDR3 reads CASSLAETQYF. The CDR3 DNA follows: TGTGCCAGCAGCTTAGCAGAGACCCAGTACTTC.

The chain is built from TRBV11-2 and TRBJ2-2; TRBD1 matches 9 bases. Germline trimming cut 5 bases from V and 7 bases from J; bases unmatched to any gene: 11. The CDR3 has 16 residues. Germline CDR1 is SGHAT and CDR2 is FQNNGV. The CDR3 loop reads CASSETGTGILGELFF. The CDR3, as DNA: TGTGCCAGCAGCGAGACCGGGACAGGGATCCTCGGGGAGCTGTTTTTT.